The next 28 T cell receptor beta chains were all read from a single sample in a study of Tregs in tolerant kidney transplant recipients. The data were produced by immunoSEQ multiplex PCR, yet TCRdb's version contains in-frame clones alone and is incomplete. The sample yields about 69,000 clones, about 88% seen once. The sample in question was CD4+ T cells from blood, obtained before the transplant. These receptor sequences come from a human donor who received a combined kidney and bone marrow transplant.

This chain joins TRBV4-2 and TRBJ2-5; maybe TRBD1 (5 bases). V was trimmed by 4 bases and J by 1 base, leaving 13 bases between them. CDR3 length equals 15 residues. CDR1 LGHNA and CDR2 YNFKEQ come from the germline V gene. The CDR3 DNA sequence: TGTGCCAGCAGCCGTGACCCGACAGCCCAAGAGACCCAGTACTTC. Translation: CASSRDPTAQETQYF.

This clone was seen just once. This rearrangement joins TRBV30 to TRBJ2-3, with TRBD1 as a possible D gene (5 bases). The CDR3 sequence is 17 residues long. Trimming removed 5 bases at V and 6 bases at J, with 27 bases between. Germline CDR1 is GTSNPN and CDR2 is SVGIG (reference sequence). DNA for the CDR3: TGTGCCTGGGGACGGATTTTAAGACAGACCCCCGGCGATACGCAGTATTTT. This gives the protein CAWGRILRQTPGDTQYF.

The chain recombines TRBV10-3 with TRBJ2-7; 8 nucleotides agree with TRBD1. Per the germline V gene, CDR1 is ENHRY and CDR2 is SYGVKD. This CDR3 is 16 amino acids long. The V segment lost 6 bases and the J segment 3 bases; nucleotides outside the gene matches: 13. The CDR3 nucleotides read TGTGCCATCAGGGGACCCGAGGGACAGGCAATCTACGAGCAGTACTTC. This codes for CAIRGPEGQAIYEQYF.

The chain carries TRBV19 and TRBJ2-1, with unresolved D. CDR1 and CDR2 from the germline V gene are LNHDA and SQIVND (reference sequence). V shed 3 bases and J shed 8 bases, with 11 bases lying between them. The CDR3 totals 13 residues. CDR3 region: CASSMAGWDEQFF. In DNA, the CDR3 is TGTGCCAGTAGTATGGCAGGTTGGGATGAGCAGTTCTTC.

This clone has just a few counts. The chain links TRBV20-1 to TRBJ2-7; D remains unclear. The CDR3 has 11 amino acids. CDR1 is DFQATT, CDR2 SNEGSKA, per germline (reference sequence). The ends were cut back, 3 bases at V and 6 bases at J, with 9 bases in the middle. The CDR3 sequence: CSARSSGEQYF. The CDR3, as DNA: TGCAGTGCTAGGTCGAGTGGCGAGCAGTACTTC.

In this sample, this clone turned up once. The CDR3 loop is CASSLVGATSYEQYF. The CDR3 coding sequence is TGTGCCAGCAGTTTGGTGGGAGCGACCTCCTACGAGCAGTACTTC. The rearrangement links TRBV28 to TRBJ2-7, with a possible D match to TRBD2 (5 bases). The V end lost 3 bases, the J end lost 0 bases, and 12 bases lay between the germline ends. Germline CDR1 reads MDHEN; CDR2 reads SYDVKM. The CDR3 extends over 15 amino acids. Full variable domain (outside the CDR3, taken from reference TRBV28 and TRBJ2-7): DVKVTQSSRYLVKRTGEKVFLECVQDMDHENMFWYRQDPGLGLRLIYFSYDVKMKEKGDIPEGYSVSREKKERFSLILESASTNQTSMYLCASSLVGATSYEQYFGPGTRLTVT.

Only one count was recorded for this clone. This chain uses TRBV5-4 with TRBJ1-2; maybe TRBD1 (5 bases). Germline V CDR1 and CDR2: SGHNT, YYREEE (reference sequence). Trimming cost V 4 bases and J 4 bases, with 14 bases left between them. This CDR3 has 14 residues. CDR3 sequence (DNA): TGTGCCAGCAGCCAGGACGGGGGGAGCTATGGCTACACCTTC. Translation: CASSQDGGSYGYTF.

The chain joins TRBV5-1 to TRBJ1-1, with D possibly TRBD1 on 5 matching bases. CDR1 and CDR2 from the germline V gene are SGHRS and YFSETQ. Trimming took 5 bases from V and 1 from J, leaving 15 bases between them. The CDR3 has 15 residues. The CDR3 is CASRSTPGQNTEAFF. The DNA of the CDR3 is TGCGCCAGCAGATCGACCCCCGGACAGAACACTGAAGCTTTCTTT.

This chain joins TRBV27 and TRBJ2-2; 11 nucleotides line up with TRBD2. There are 16 residues in the CDR3. The V segment lost 1 base and the J segment 4 bases; nucleotides outside the gene matches: 2. Looked up from germline, CDR1 is MNHEY and CDR2 is SMNVEV (reference sequence). Written as DNA, the CDR3 is TGTGCCAGCAGTTTATTCGGGACTAGCGGCACCGGGGAGCTGTTTTTT. Protein product: CASSLFGTSGTGELFF.

This clone was seen a handful of times. V and J are TRBV6-6 and TRBJ2-7; TRBD2 might be the D (6 bases). V gave up 6 bases and J gave up 0 bases, with 12 bases separating them. Germline values: CDR1 MNHNY, CDR2 SVGAGI (reference sequence). The CDR3 has 14 amino acids. The DNA for the CDR3 is TGTGCCAGCAGCTCTAGCGTTGGCTCCTACGAGCAGTACTTC. Translated: CASSSSVGSYEQYF.

The V call is TRBV7-2, the J call TRBJ2-2; 8 bases match TRBD1. Germline V gene lookup returns CDR1 SGHTA and CDR2 FQGNSA. J gave up 6 bases and V 0 bases, and 3 bases lay outside the gene matches. The CDR3 has 15 residues. CDR3 residues: CASSLATGGAGELFF. DNA of the CDR3: TGTGCCAGCAGCTTAGCCACAGGGGGAGCCGGGGAGCTGTTTTTT.

The genes are TRBV5-4 and TRBJ1-1; D possibly corresponds to TRBD1 (6 bases). V shed 4 bases and J shed 3 bases, with 10 bases lying between them. The CDR3 loop spans 13 amino acids. CDR1 SGHNT and CDR2 YYREEE come from the germline V gene (reference sequence). The CDR3 here is CASSQGLDTEAFF. The CDR3 DNA follows: TGTGCCAGCAGCCAGGGGTTGGACACTGAAGCTTTCTTT.

The genes are TRBV9 and TRBJ2-2, with 13 bases matching TRBD2. V shed 4 bases, J shed 8 bases, and the junction held 8 bases outside the gene matches. This CDR3 has 16 residues. CDR1 is SGDLS and CDR2 is YYNGEE in the germline V gene. The CDR3 DNA follows: TGTGCCAGCAGCTCCGGGACTAGCGGGATCGCTGGGGAGCTGTTTTTT. Translation gives CASSSGTSGIAGELFF.

The chain links TRBV5-8 to TRBJ1-3; 7 nucleotides line up with TRBD1. Losses at the gene ends were 1 base for V and 4 bases for J; bases not matched to a gene: 2. Germline V lookup: CDR1 SGHTS, CDR2 YDEGEE. CDR3 length: 14 residues. In nucleotides, the CDR3 is TGTGCCAGCAGCTTGAGGACAGGCGGAAACACCATATATTTT. Translating it yields CASSLRTGGNTIYF.

The sample holds a few counts of this clone. The genes are TRBV5-1 and TRBJ2-7; D might be TRBD2 (6 bases). Per the germline V gene, CDR1 is SGHRS and CDR2 is YFSETQ. V lost 2 bases and J 2 bases, leaving 11 bases between the germline ends. CDR3 length: 14 residues. CDR3 nucleotide sequence: TGCGCCAGCAGCTTTTCTAGCGTAACCTACGAGCAGTACTTC. This sequence encodes CASSFSSVTYEQYF. The full variable domain, its missing parts supplied by reference TRBV5-1 and TRBJ2-7, is KAGVTQTPRYLIKTRGQQVTLSCSPISGHRSVSWYQQTPGQGLQFLFEYFSETQRNKGNFPGRFSGRQFSNSRSEMNVSTLELGDSALYLCASSFSSVTYEQYFGPGTRLTVT.

This clone showed up just once. V and J are TRBV19 and TRBJ1-1, with TRBD1 as a possible D gene (5 bases). The CDR3 sequence is 14 residues long. The V gene lost 3 bases and the J gene lost 0 bases, with 8 bases spanning the gap. Looked up from germline, CDR1 is LNHDA and CDR2 is SQIVND (reference sequence). Written as DNA, the CDR3 is TGTGCCAGTAGTATCCAGGGTTTGAACACTGAAGCTTTCTTT. Protein product: CASSIQGLNTEAFF.

In this sample, this clone turned up once. The chain has TRBV28 and TRBJ2-1, with TRBD2 matching 14 bases. This CDR3 spans 18 amino acids. The V and J ends lost 4 bases and 9 bases, in that order; junction bases with no gene match: 14. The germline CDR1 and CDR2 sequences are MDHEN and SYDVKM. The CDR3 is CASSSPRLAGGPGVEQFF. The CDR3 nucleotides read TGTGCCAGCAGTTCGCCACGACTAGCGGGAGGGCCGGGGGTTGAGCAGTTCTTC.

The chain carries TRBV20-1 and TRBJ2-7; D is unclear. The CDR3 sequence is 11 residues long. CDR1 and CDR2 from the germline V gene are DFQATT and SNEGSKA (reference sequence). Trimming stripped 6 bases from V and 9 bases from J, with 15 bases between. The CDR3 DNA reads TGCAGTGCCCTAAACTACCCCGGGCAGTACTTC. Its protein product is CSALNYPGQYF.

The chain recombines TRBV6-5 with TRBJ1-4; 8 bases agree with TRBD1. Germline CDR1 reads MNHEY; CDR2 reads SVGAGI. This CDR3 is 13 amino acids long. V lost 4 bases to trimming and J lost 7 bases; unmatched junction nucleotides: 2. CDR3 amino acids: CASSSDRVEKLFF. The DNA of the CDR3 is TGTGCCAGCAGTTCGGACAGGGTTGAAAAACTGTTTTTT.

The J gene is TRBJ1-2, the V gene TRBV28; D is unclear. This CDR3 spans 11 amino acids. The V gene's germline CDR1 is MDHEN and CDR2 SYDVKM. Trimming left V 4 bases short and J 8 bases short, with 8 bases between. CDR3 sequence reads: CASSSLRGYTF. The DNA of the CDR3 is TGTGCCAGCAGTTCCTTACGGGGCTACACCTTC.

The V and J genes are TRBV2 and TRBJ2-7; the D gene is possibly TRBD1 (5 bases). This CDR3 has 12 amino acids. Per the germline V gene, CDR1 is SNHLY and CDR2 is FYNNEI. The V and J ends lost 5 bases and 3 bases respectively, with 8 bases between them. DNA of the CDR3: TGTGCCAGCAGTACAGGATTCTACGAGCAGTACTTC. Translating it yields CASSTGFYEQYF.

The V call is TRBV19, the J call TRBJ2-3, with TRBD1 matching 8 bases. With V trimmed by 4 bases and J by 4 bases, 4 bases remained unmatched. In germline, CDR1 is LNHDA, CDR2 SQIVND (reference sequence). The CDR3 sequence is 14 residues long. The CDR3 region is CASSNQGAADTQYF. The CDR3 DNA is TGTGCCAGTAGTAACCAGGGGGCGGCAGATACGCAGTATTTT.

The chain has TRBV15 and TRBJ2-5; the match to TRBD1 covers 8 bases. Per germline, CDR1 LNHNV and CDR2 YYDKDF (reference sequence). V lost 1 base, J lost 0 bases, and 1 base stayed unmatched. The CDR3 contains 15 residues. The DNA of the CDR3 is TGTGCCACCAGCAGAGGACAGGGGTACCAAGAGACCCAGTACTTC. Residues: CATSRGQGYQETQYF.

The chain combines TRBV6-6 with TRBJ1-2; TRBD1 is a possible D gene (5 bases). With 4 bases removed from V and 4 bases from J, the gap between germline ends came to 19 bases. Germline CDR1 and CDR2: MNHNY and SVGAGI (reference sequence). CDR3 length equals 16 residues. The CDR3 loop is CASSSPAGGYGYGYTF. As DNA, the CDR3 is TGTGCCAGCAGTTCCCCGGCCGGGGGGTACGGCTATGGCTACACCTTC.

J is TRBJ1-5 and V is TRBV4-3; TRBD1 matches 7 bases. The V gene end was trimmed by 2 bases and the J gene end by 4 bases; junction bases not matched to a gene: 8. CDR3 length: 16 residues. Germline lookup yields CDR1 LGHNA and CDR2 YSLEER. The CDR3 DNA reads TGCGCCAGCAGCCAATCTTCAGGGGGTGGGAATCAGCCCCAGCATTTT. Protein: CASSQSSGGGNQPQHF.

This clone was detected once. The genes are TRBV5-4 and TRBJ2-2, with 8 bases lining up with TRBD2. The V and J ends lost 4 bases and 2 bases, in that order; junction bases with no gene match: 10. This CDR3 has 17 residues. The germline V gene has CDR1 SGHNT and CDR2 YYREEE (reference sequence). CDR3: CASSPSTSARNTGELFF. As DNA, the CDR3 is TGTGCCAGCAGCCCTTCGACTAGCGCGAGAAACACCGGGGAGCTGTTTTTT.

V gene TRBV28 combines with J gene TRBJ2-7; 9 positions agree with TRBD1. The CDR3 consists of 15 residues. Per germline, CDR1 MDHEN and CDR2 SYDVKM. J was trimmed by 3 bases and V by 1 base; bases with no gene match: 4. The CDR3 DNA follows: TGTGCCAGCAGTTTATCGGGACAGGGAATCTACGAGCAGTACTTC. Its translation is CASSLSGQGIYEQYF.

The V and J genes are TRBV27 and TRBJ2-3; TRBD1 aligns across 7 bases. The CDR3 spans 14 residues. The J segment lost 6 bases and the V segment lost 5 bases, leaving 8 bases of the junction unmatched. Per germline, CDR1 MNHEY and CDR2 SMNVEV (reference sequence). The CDR3 protein is CASSRGTAFDTQYF. In DNA, the CDR3 is TGTGCCAGCAGTCGAGGGACAGCGTTCGATACGCAGTATTTT.